Sequencing of this TCR beta chain was carried out in a study of untreated major depressive disorder. Study-wide findings and caveats: CD4+ T cells from depressed patients used TRBV05-01 (Vbeta 5.1) more often than controls.

Generated by immunoSEQ multiplex PCR, the TCRdb table keeps only in-frame clones and is missing some. The data hold 25,000 to 30,000 clones, with about 90% observed a single time. The CDR3 runs 10 residues. V dropped 6 bases and J dropped 9 bases, with 11 bases sitting between them. The germline CDR1 and CDR2 sequences are SQVTM and ANQGSEA. With regard to this clone: Its antigen remains unidentified.

About 29 ml of peripheral blood was collected per donor. CD4+ T cells were isolated from thawed PBMCs by magnetic negative selection. The rearrangement uses TRBV29-1 and TRBJ1-1; a weak D match, TRBD1 (6 bases). The sequence was obtained from a woman between 25 and 40 years old with major depressive disorder. Source material: CD4+ T cells from PBMCs. The CDR3 region has the DNA TGCAGCGTGGAGGGGGACAAAGCTTTCTTT. Translated: CSVEGDKAFF.